This T cell receptor (beta chain) emerged from a study of chemoradiotherapy in HPV16-positive cancers. Some clones are missing from TCRdb's copy, which holds only in-frame ones; the method was immunoSEQ multiplex PCR. The data contain roughly 40,000 clones, more than 75% of them singletons. Germline V gives CDR1 SGHVS, CDR2 FNYEAQ. Deletions cut 4 bases from V and 0 bases from J, with 12 bases between. The CDR3 extends over 15 amino acids. The source material was blood, sampled from a patient who underwent chemoradiotherapy. The receptor was isolated from a human donor with HPV-associated anogenital cancer. The chain couples TRBV7-6 to TRBJ1-1; D remains unclear. CDR3 coding DNA: TGTGCCAGCAGCTCCGGTCACGCAGTGAACACTGAAGCTTTCTTT. The encoded protein is CASSSGHAVNTEAFF.